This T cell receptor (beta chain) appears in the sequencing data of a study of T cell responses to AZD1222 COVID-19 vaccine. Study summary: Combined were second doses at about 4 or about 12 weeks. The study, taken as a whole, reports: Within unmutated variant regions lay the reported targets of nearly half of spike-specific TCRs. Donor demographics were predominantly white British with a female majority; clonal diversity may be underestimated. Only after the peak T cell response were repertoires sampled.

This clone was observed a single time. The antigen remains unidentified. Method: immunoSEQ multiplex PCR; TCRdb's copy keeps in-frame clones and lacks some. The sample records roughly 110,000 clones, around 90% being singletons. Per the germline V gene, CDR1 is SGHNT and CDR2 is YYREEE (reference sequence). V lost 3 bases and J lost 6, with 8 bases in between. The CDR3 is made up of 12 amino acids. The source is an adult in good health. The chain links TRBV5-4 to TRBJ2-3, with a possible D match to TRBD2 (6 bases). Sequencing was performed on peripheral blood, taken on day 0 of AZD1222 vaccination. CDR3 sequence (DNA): TGTGCCAGCAGCTCCAGCGGGGATACGCAGTATTTT. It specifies CASSSSGDTQYF.